Only one count was recorded for the clone carrying this T cell receptor (beta chain). This sample was taken from a study of cytomegalovirus exposure and HLA in healthy donors. PCR used 60 Vbeta primers and 13 Jbeta primers. Only in-frame clones appear in the TCRdb table, and some are missing; sequencing was by immunoSEQ multiplex PCR. The table lists roughly 150,000 clones, approximately 85% of them singletons, with more than 0.75% in the top ten. This CDR3 is 11 amino acids long. Per germline, CDR1 MDHEN and CDR2 SYDVKM. V was shortened by 5 bases and J by 8 bases, with 6 bases between the two germline ends. Despite likely unrecorded immune exposures, the donors were nominally healthy at the time of sampling.

The V and J genes are TRBV28 and TRBJ1-4; D remains ambiguous. Sequencing was done on a sample of PBMCs. This clonotype was obtained from a girl aged 2-10 years in good health and CMV-seropositive. In nucleotides, the CDR3 is TGTGCCAGCAGTCTAGTAGAAAAACTGTTTTTT. Protein sequence: CASSLVEKLFF. Using reference TRBV28 and TRBJ1-4 for the parts outside the CDR3, the full variable domain is DVKVTQSSRYLVKRTGEKVFLECVQDMDHENMFWYRQDPGLGLRLIYFSYDVKMKEKGDIPEGYSVSREKKERFSLILESASTNQTSMYLCASSLVEKLFFGSGTQLSVL.